This is a list of T cell receptor beta chains from one sample in a study of CD8+CD57+ T cells in acquired aplastic anemia. TCRdb ran MiXCR on the reads and lists one entry per CDR3 protein. Among some 160,000 distinct CDR3 sequences, 40% to 50% were seen once, and the ten largest hold 2.5% to 3.5%. The sample consisted of sorted CD4+, CD8+, or CD8+CD57+ T cells (not recorded which) from PBMCs. The receptors come from a human donor with aplastic anemia. The CDR3 runs from the conserved cysteine through the conserved F or W. The D gene is left open where the match is weak. Rows give clone size only sometimes, using once, few, many, or a class for an expanded clone.

clone size: many
D gene: TRBD1
V gene: TRBV30
J gene: TRBJ1-1
CDR3 DNA: TGTGCCTGGAGTGGGGACAGGGGACACACTGAAGCTTTCTTT
CDR3 protein: CAWSGDRGHTEAFF

clone size: few
D gene: TRBD1
V gene: TRBV19
J gene: TRBJ2-7
CDR3 DNA: TGTGCCAGAAAACACGGACAGGGCTACGAGCAGTACTTC
CDR3 protein: CARKHGQGYEQYF

clone size: many
D gene: .
V gene: TRBV11-1
J gene: TRBJ1-1
CDR3 DNA: TGTGCCAGCTCTGGACAGAGTCAATACAACATGAACACTGAAGCTTTCTTT
CDR3 protein: CASSGQSQYNMNTEAFF

clone size: many
D gene: .
V gene: TRBV5-1
J gene: TRBJ1-1
CDR3 DNA: TGCGCCAGCACCTCCCGGGGAGGACCGGTCAACACTGAAGCTTTCTTT
CDR3 protein: CASTSRGGPVNTEAFF

clone size: many
D gene: .
V gene: TRBV12-5
J gene: TRBJ2-2
CDR3 DNA: TGTGCTAGTGGTTTGGGCCACCGGGAGCTGTTTTTT
CDR3 protein: CASGLGHRELFF

clone size: .
D gene: TRBD1
V gene: TRBV2
J gene: TRBJ2-3
CDR3 DNA: TGTGCCAGCAGTGTTAACAGGGGGTCGAATGAGCAGTATTTT
CDR3 protein: CASSVNRGSNEQYF

clone size: .
D gene: .
V gene: TRBV6-1
J gene: TRBJ2-3
CDR3 DNA: TGTGCCAGCAGTGAAGCGCAAGCGGGAAGGGGGACAGATACGCAGTATTTT
CDR3 protein: CASSEAQAGRGTDTQYF

clone size: .
D gene: TRBD1
V gene: TRBV12-3/TRBV12-4
J gene: TRBJ2-7
CDR3 DNA: TGTGCCAGCAGGATGACAGGGTTGGACGAGCAGTACTTC
CDR3 protein: CASRMTGLDEQYF

clone size: .
D gene: TRBD1
V gene: TRBV20-1
J gene: TRBJ2-7
CDR3 DNA: TGCAGTGCTAGCCCGGGTACAGGGGGAGAGCAGTACTTC
CDR3 protein: CSASPGTGGEQYF

clone size: many
D gene: .
V gene: TRBV6-5
J gene: TRBJ1-6
CDR3 DNA: TGTGCCAGCAGTTACTCGCGGCAGCAGAGCTCCTATAATTCACCCCTCCACTTT
CDR3 protein: CASSYSRQQSSYNSPLHF

clone size: .
D gene: TRBD1
V gene: TRBV5-1
J gene: TRBJ1-6
CDR3 DNA: TGCGCCAGCAGCCCCAGGACAGGCGCCTATTCACCCCTCCACTTT
CDR3 protein: CASSPRTGAYSPLHF

clone size: .
D gene: TRBD1
V gene: TRBV7-2
J gene: TRBJ2-7
CDR3 DNA: TGTGCCAGCAGCTTAGCGCTGACAGGGACCTACGAGCAGTACTTC
CDR3 protein: CASSLALTGTYEQYF

clone size: many
D gene: .
V gene: TRBV6-5
J gene: TRBJ1-1
CDR3 DNA: TGTGCCAGCAGTTACGGGAGCACTGAAGCTTTCTTT
CDR3 protein: CASSYGSTEAFF